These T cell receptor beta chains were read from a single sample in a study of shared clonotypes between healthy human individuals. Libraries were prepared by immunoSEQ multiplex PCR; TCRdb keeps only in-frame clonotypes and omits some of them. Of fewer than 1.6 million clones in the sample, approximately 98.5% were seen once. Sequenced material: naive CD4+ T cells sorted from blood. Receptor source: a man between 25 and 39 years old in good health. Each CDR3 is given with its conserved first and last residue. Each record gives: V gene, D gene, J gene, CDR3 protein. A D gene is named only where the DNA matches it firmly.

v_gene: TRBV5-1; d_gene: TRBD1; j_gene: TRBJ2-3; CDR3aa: CASSATGTGGAADTQYF
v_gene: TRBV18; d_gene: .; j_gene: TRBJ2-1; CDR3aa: CASSPSRGSYNEQFF
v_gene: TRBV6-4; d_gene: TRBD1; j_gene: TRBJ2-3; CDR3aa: CASSDRGLGTDTQYF
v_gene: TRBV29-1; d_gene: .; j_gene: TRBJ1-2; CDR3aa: CSVAPSRGAGYTF
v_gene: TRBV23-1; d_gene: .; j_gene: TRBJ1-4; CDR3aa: CASSHANSGQGDEKLFF
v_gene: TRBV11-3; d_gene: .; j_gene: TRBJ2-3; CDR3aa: CASSHRSFGSDTQYF
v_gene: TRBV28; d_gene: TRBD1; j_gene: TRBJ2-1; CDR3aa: CASSVQGLGYNEQFF
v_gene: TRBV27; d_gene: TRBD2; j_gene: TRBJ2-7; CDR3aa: CASSVGLAEYYEQYF
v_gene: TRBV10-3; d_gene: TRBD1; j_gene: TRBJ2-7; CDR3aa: CAISDAGTGVEEQYF
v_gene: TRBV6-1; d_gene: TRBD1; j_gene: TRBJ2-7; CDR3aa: CASSEVTGGGQQYF
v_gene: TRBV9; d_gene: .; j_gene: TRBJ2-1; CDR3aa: CASSVGINTDTGEFF
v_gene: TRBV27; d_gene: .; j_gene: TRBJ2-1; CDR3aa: CASSFGPLERNEQFF